This T cell receptor (beta chain) was sequenced for a study of memory CD4+ T cells and cytomegalovirus serostatus. Libraries were prepared by immunoSEQ multiplex PCR; TCRdb keeps only in-frame clonotypes and omits some of them. The profile shows about 56,000 clones, about four fifths of them singletons. Single viable CD3+CD4+CD8-CD45RO+ cells were sorted as the memory CD4+ T cells. The receptor's source is an adult in good health and CMV-seronegative. Sequenced material: memory CD4+ T cells from blood.

The CDR3 spells CASSLKGQSSYEQYF. Written as DNA, the CDR3 is TGTGCCAGCAGCTTGAAGGGGCAGAGCTCCTACGAGCAGTACTTC. V and J are TRBV5-6 and TRBJ2-7; D may be TRBD1 (5 bases). Germline CDR1 is SGHDT and CDR2 is YYEEEE. This CDR3 comprises 15 residues. The V end lost 1 base, the J end lost 0 bases, and 11 bases lay between the germline ends.